This T cell receptor (beta chain) was captured in a study of blood T cells in healthy people across ages. Overall study context: With template switching, about one barcoded beta molecule was captured per two T cells.

A second PCR of 7 to 11 cycles used a sample-barcoded 5' primer and a J-beta primer mix. Each cDNA molecule, via a template-switch adaptor with 12 random nucleotides, was tagged. Using its own MiXCR run on the 5' RACE reads, TCRdb lists one record per CDR3 protein. The sample includes over 1,500,000 distinct CDR3 sequences, 49% of them seen just once. Whole-study findings and limits: Older age coincided with a roughly linear decline in TCR beta diversity per million T cells. The study found more naive CD4+ cells and higher diversity in long-lived than aged donors.

Of note for this clonotype: Its specificity is unknown.

Material for sequencing was blood. This sequence originates from a woman aged 40 to 50 in good health.

The CDR3 spells CASSDWGKEFPANEKLFF. In DNA form, the CDR3 reads TGTGCCAGCAGCGATTGGGGGAAGGAATTTCCGGCTAATGAAAAACTGTTTTTT. This chain links TRBV6-2 or TRBV6-3 with TRBJ1-4; maybe TRBD1 (5 bases). V lost 6 bases, J lost 3 bases, and 23 bases lay in between. The CDR3 totals 18 residues. Per the germline V gene, CDR1 is MNHEY and CDR2 is SVGEGT.